The 10 T cell receptor beta chains given below trace back to one sample, sequenced in a study of technical replicates of blood from several donors. The data were produced by immunoSEQ multiplex PCR, yet TCRdb's version contains in-frame clones alone and is incomplete. This table holds tens of thousands of clones, about nine tenths found once. Input material: T cells isolated from PBMCs. The source of these receptors is a human donor in good health. Some clones in this sample may be carry-over from other donors' samples.

This clone was recorded a few times. The rearrangement links TRBV20-1 to TRBJ1-1, with a tentative D call TRBD1 (6 bases). Germline assignment: CDR1 DFQATT and CDR2 SNEGSKA (reference sequence). The CDR3 extends over 11 amino acids. V shed 5 bases and J shed 5 bases, with 9 bases lying between them. In nucleotides, the CDR3 is TGCAGTGCTTACAGGGAAACTGAAGCTTTCTTT. It specifies CSAYRETEAFF.

This clone was counted only a few times. The J gene is TRBJ1-5, the V gene TRBV4-1; possible D gene TRBD1, 6 bases. This CDR3 comprises 17 residues. Germline V lookup: CDR1 MGHRA, CDR2 YSYEKL. With 1 base removed from V and 0 bases from J, the gap between germline ends came to 13 bases. The DNA of the CDR3 is TGCGCCAGCAGCCAAGGCCGGGGGGCCTTTAGCAATCAGCCCCAGCATTTT. Translated, it gives CASSQGRGAFSNQPQHF.

The V call is TRBV5-1, the J call TRBJ2-7; 7 bases match TRBD1. Germline V gives CDR1 SGHRS, CDR2 YFSETQ. This CDR3 contains 15 residues. Germline trimming cut 4 bases from V and 0 bases from J; bases unmatched to any gene: 7. The CDR3 reads CASSARQGYSYEQYF. Written as DNA, the CDR3 is TGCGCCAGCAGCGCCCGACAGGGCTACTCCTACGAGCAGTACTTC.

A few counts support this clone. The chain links TRBV7-8 to TRBJ1-5; tentative D call: TRBD1 (5 bases). Germline lookup yields CDR1 SGHVS and CDR2 FQNEAQ. CDR3 length: 13 residues. Trimming shortened V by 3 bases and J by 4 bases, and 7 bases separated the two germline ends. In nucleotides, the CDR3 is TGTGCCAGCAGCTTGACAGCTAATCAGCCCCAGCATTTT. It specifies CASSLTANQPQHF.

This rearrangement joins TRBV5-1 to TRBJ2-6; 7 bases are shared with TRBD1. The CDR3 is made up of 16 amino acids. CDR1 is SGHRS, CDR2 YFSETQ, per germline. J was trimmed by 2 bases and V by 4 bases; bases with no gene match: 6. The CDR3 DNA reads TGCGCCAGCAGCCCCACCCAGGGGGCTGGGGCCAACGTCCTGACTTTC. Amino acid sequence: CASSPTQGAGANVLTF. The full variable domain, completed using reference TRBV5-1 and TRBJ2-6, is KAGVTQTPRYLIKTRGQQVTLSCSPISGHRSVSWYQQTPGQGLQFLFEYFSETQRNKGNFPGRFSGRQFSNSRSEMNVSTLELGDSALYLCASSPTQGAGANVLTFGAGSRLTVL.

V usage is TRBV18 and J usage is TRBJ2-7; a possible D gene is TRBD2 (5 bases). V dropped 3 bases and J dropped 0 bases, with 6 bases sitting between them. Germline CDR1 and CDR2: KGHSH and LQKENI. This CDR3 comprises 13 residues. CDR3 in amino acids: CASSPGSSYEQYF. CDR3 coding DNA: TGTGCCAGCTCACCGGGGAGCTCCTACGAGCAGTACTTC.

The chain joins TRBV6-5 to TRBJ2-2; D gene ambiguous. Germline lookup yields CDR1 MNHEY and CDR2 SVGAGI. This CDR3 spans 14 amino acids. V was pared by 0 bases and J by 6 bases, with 8 bases between. The CDR3 region has the DNA TGTGCCAGCAGTTACTCGAGGCTTGCCGGGGAGCTGTTTTTT. Translation: CASSYSRLAGELFF.

This clone has only a few counts. The genes are TRBV29-1 and TRBJ1-1, with TRBD1 as a possible D gene (6 bases). V dropped 1 base and J dropped 10 bases, with 7 bases sitting between them. Per the germline V gene, CDR1 is SQVTM and CDR2 is ANQGSEA. This CDR3 contains 10 residues. CDR3 sequence: CSVEGGLAFF. The DNA for the CDR3 is TGCAGCGTTGAAGGGGGGCTAGCTTTCTTT.

The chain joins TRBV30 to TRBJ1-6; 10 bases match TRBD1. Trimming took 4 bases from V and 7 from J; bases not matched to a gene: 7. The germline V gene has CDR1 GTSNPN and CDR2 SVGIG (reference sequence). This CDR3 comprises 15 residues. CDR3 sequence (DNA): TGTGCCTGGAACCCCAGGGGACAGGGGAATTCACCCCTCCACTTT. Translating gives CAWNPRGQGNSPLHF.

This sequence joins TRBV5-1 and TRBJ1-1, with D maybe TRBD1 (5 bases). The CDR3 is 14 residues long. The germline V and J ends were trimmed by 6 bases and 4 bases, with 16 bases remaining between them. Per germline, CDR1 SGHRS and CDR2 YFSETQ. The chain's CDR3 is CASTRGGGSTEAFF. For the CDR3, the DNA is TGCGCCAGCACCCGGGGCGGGGGGAGCACTGAAGCTTTCTTT.